One sample yielded the 9 T cell receptor beta chains listed below, sequenced in a study of blood T cell repertoires in COVID-19. Sequencing used immunoSEQ multiplex PCR; TCRdb keeps in-frame clones, though not all of them. The profile covers fewer than 350,000 clones, with 88% appearing a single time and about 8.5% taken by the ten largest. Material for sequencing was peripheral blood. The origin of the receptors is a man between 18 and 29 years old with active or convalescent COVID-19.

The count of this clone is one. The chain couples TRBV7-2 to TRBJ2-1; 9 bases align to TRBD2. CDR3 size: 15 residues. In germline, CDR1 is SGHTA, CDR2 FQGNSA. V shed 6 bases, J shed 6 bases, and the junction held 9 bases outside the gene matches. The CDR3 reads CASRNARAGGNEQFF. The DNA of the CDR3 is TGTGCCAGCAGAAATGCCCGAGCGGGGGGCAATGAGCAGTTCTTC.

Remarks on this clone: Other DNA sequences in the same sample also yield this CDR3. The chain uses TRBV19 and TRBJ2-2, with D tentatively TRBD2 (6 bases). The germline gives CDR1 LNHDA, CDR2 SQIVND (reference sequence). Trimming removed 3 bases from V and 4 bases from J, with 6 bases in between. The CDR3 loop spans 13 amino acids. CDR3 amino acids: CASSIGGTGELFF. CDR3 DNA: TGTGCCAGTAGTATCGGGGGCACCGGGGAGCTGTTTTTT.

The chain uses TRBV30 and TRBJ1-5, with TRBD1 matching 8 bases. J lost 1 base, V lost 3 bases, and 8 bases had no gene match. This CDR3 is 16 amino acids long. The germline V gene encodes CDR1 GTSNPN and CDR2 SVGIG (reference sequence). CDR3 in amino acids: CAWRARRGLSNQPQHF. CDR3 DNA sequence: TGTGCCTGGAGAGCCCGCAGGGGGCTCAGCAATCAGCCCCAGCATTTT. The full variable domain, in which reference TRBV30 and TRBJ1-5 provide the parts outside the CDR3, is SQTIHQWPATLVQPVGSPLSLECTVEGTSNPNLYWYRQAAGRGLQLLFYSVGIGQISSEVPQNLSASRPQDRQFILSSKKLLLSDSGFYLCAWRARRGLSNQPQHFGDGTRLSIL.

A single count supports this clone. The rearrangement uses TRBV5-1 and TRBJ1-1; TRBD1 aligns across 7 bases. Germline V gene lookup returns CDR1 SGHRS and CDR2 YFSETQ. The CDR3 extends over 16 amino acids. Trimming removed 1 base from V and 0 bases from J; junction bases left unmatched: 6. This CDR3 reads CASSLSATGLNTEAFF. The DNA for the CDR3 is TGCGCCAGCAGCTTGTCAGCGACAGGGCTGAACACTGAAGCTTTCTTT.

The chain employs TRBV7-6 and TRBJ2-3; tentative D call: TRBD2 (5 bases). This CDR3 contains 15 residues. CDR1 and CDR2 (germline): SGHVS, FNYEAQ. V was pared by 1 base and J by 4 bases, with 12 bases between. This chain's CDR3 is CASSLGRGSPDTQYF. The CDR3 nucleotides read TGTGCCAGCAGCTTAGGACGAGGGTCCCCAGATACGCAGTATTTT.

The V and J genes are TRBV27 and TRBJ2-2; 7 bases agree with TRBD2. Trimming cost V 4 bases and J 4 bases; bases outside gene matches: 9. This CDR3 comprises 16 residues. The germline V gene encodes CDR1 MNHEY and CDR2 SMNVEV (reference sequence). The DNA for the CDR3 is TGTGCCAGCAGTTACCTTGGGGGGGGACTCACCGGGGAGCTGTTTTTT. Its protein product is CASSYLGGGLTGELFF.

The chain is built from TRBV7-2 and TRBJ1-1, with D maybe TRBD1 (5 bases). CDR1 and CDR2 (germline): SGHTA, FQGNSA. The CDR3 length is 13 residues. V lost 5 bases, J lost 4 bases, and 11 bases lay in between. CDR3: CASSKGGVTEAFF. As DNA, the CDR3 is TGTGCCAGCAGCAAAGGAGGGGTCACTGAAGCTTTCTTT.

The chain links TRBV5-6 to TRBJ1-6; 7 bases agree with TRBD1. V dropped 4 bases and J dropped 6; count of bases not matched to a gene: 10. The germline V gene has CDR1 SGHDT and CDR2 YYEEEE. The CDR3 runs 16 residues. DNA for the CDR3: TGTGCCAGCAGCAATTCGTACAGGGGAGGTAATTCACCCCTCCACTTT. Its translation is CASSNSYRGGNSPLHF.

V is TRBV7-8 and J is TRBJ1-3; D remains unclear. Trimming cost V 6 bases and J 2 bases, with 8 bases left between them. CDR1 and CDR2 from the germline V gene are SGHVS and FQNEAQ. The CDR3 is made up of 13 amino acids. The CDR3, as DNA: TGTGCCAGCAGTACGGCGGCTGGAAACACCATATATTTT. Translation gives CASSTAAGNTIYF.